This TCR beta chain was retrieved from a study of CD8 T cells in ankylosing spondylitis. TCR beta libraries were made by quantitative 5'-RACE with molecular barcodes. MiXCR, applied by TCRdb to the 5' RACE reads, yields one record per CDR3 protein. The sample shows approximately 250,000 distinct CDR3 sequences, more than 25% of them seen only once. The CDR3 totals 13 residues. V lost 10 bases, J lost 0 bases, and 10 bases lay in between. From germline, CDR1 is WSHSY and CDR2 SAAADI. The TCR comes from a male donor with ankylosing spondylitis or in good health (not recorded which). Sequenced material: blood, either unsorted or a sorted T cell fraction (not recorded which). The rearrangement uses TRBV10-2 and TRBJ1-3; a weak D match, TRBD1 (5 bases). CDR3 sequence: CAILQDSGNTIYF. CDR3 nucleotides: TGCGCCATCCTACAGGACTCTGGAAACACCATATATTTT.